Sequencing of this T cell receptor beta chain was carried out in a study of T cell repertoires in cytomegalovirus infection. With regard to this clonotype: The antigen is not known.

TCRdb reanalysed the reads using MiXCR and keeps one entry per CDR3 protein. The sample shows under 500,000 distinct CDR3 sequences, approximately 42% of them seen only once. From germline, CDR1 is DFQATT and CDR2 SNEGSKA (reference sequence). With 6 bases removed from V and 4 bases from J, the gap between germline ends came to 13 bases. CDR3 length: 12 residues. The sample was cultured PBMCs, taken from culture after CMV antigen stimulation. The sequence was collected from a human donor in good health (CMV status not recorded). Some clones in this sample may be carry-over from other donors' samples. This chain links TRBV20-1 with TRBJ2-7; the D gene is possibly TRBD2 (5 bases). The CDR3 protein is CSAGMRGYEQYF. In DNA, the CDR3 is TGCAGTGCAGGGATGAGAGGGTACGAGCAGTACTTC.